The 29 T cell receptor beta chains below were found in one sample sequenced in a study of blood T cells in healthy people across ages. With a J-beta primer mix and a sample-barcoded 5' primer, a second PCR ran about 7 to 11 cycles. TCRdb ran MiXCR on the 5' RACE reads and lists one entry per CDR3 protein. There are around 1,800,000 distinct CDR3 sequences in the sample; around 40% occur only once, and 23% lies in the top ten. The specimen sequenced was blood. Receptors were obtained from a human donor in good health.

The chain couples TRBV11-3 to TRBJ2-5; D unclear. Trimming stripped 3 bases from V and 5 bases from J, with 16 bases between. CDR1 is SGHNT, CDR2 YENEEA, per germline. The CDR3 is 15 amino acids. Written as DNA, the CDR3 is TGTGCCAGCAGCTTGGGATCCATGGTTGGGGAGACCCAGTACTTC. Translating it yields CASSLGSMVGETQYF.

This clonotype was recorded at least ten times. The chain combines TRBV12-3 or TRBV12-4 with TRBJ1-4; D not certain. The CDR3 has 13 amino acids. With 6 bases removed from V and 7 bases from J, the gap between germline ends came to 12 bases. This CDR3 is CASSLTWGEKLFF. CDR3 sequence (DNA): TGTGCCAGCAGCCTGACATGGGGTGAAAAACTGTTTTTT.

As concerns this clonotype: Relative to the germline gene, one junction end is altered; a read error may explain this. J is TRBJ1-5 and V is TRBV4-2; D gene ambiguous. This CDR3 region has 14 residues. Per germline, CDR1 LGHNA and CDR2 YNFKEQ. Here the CDR3 reads CTSSQDFGNQPQHF. CDR3 DNA sequence: TGTACCAGCAGCCAAGATTTTGGGAACCAGCCCCAGCATTTT.

The chain carries TRBV12-3 or TRBV12-4 and TRBJ1-6; TRBD1 might be the D (6 bases). This CDR3 contains 15 residues. V was clipped by 2 bases and J by 7 bases, with 12 bases between them. The CDR3 DNA reads as TGTGCCAGCAGTTTATGGGGGGGCGGGAATTCACCCCTCCACTTT. Protein sequence: CASSLWGGGNSPLHF.

The table lists this clonotype with many counts. The chain uses TRBV7-9 and TRBJ2-1, with D hard to call. Germline CDR1 is SEHNR and CDR2 is FQNEAQ (reference sequence). V was shortened by 1 base and J by 7 bases, with 23 bases between the two germline ends. The CDR3 loop spans 18 amino acids. The DNA of the CDR3 is TGTGCCAGCAGCTTAGGTCTGTTTGTGTGGGGATCCGGGAATGAGCAGTTCTTC. Its translation: CASSLGLFVWGSGNEQFF.

The chain has TRBV7-6 and TRBJ1-5; no definite D call. Germline values: CDR1 SGHVS, CDR2 FNYEAQ. The germline V and J ends were trimmed by 5 bases and 6 bases, with 14 bases remaining between them. This CDR3 region has 14 residues. CDR3 sequence: CASSPSGFTQPQHF. CDR3 DNA sequence: TGTGCCAGCAGCCCGTCGGGGTTTACTCAGCCCCAGCATTTT. Full variable domain (rest looked up from reference TRBV7-6 and TRBJ1-5): GAGVSQSPRYKVTKRGQDVALRCDPISGHVSLYWYRQALGQGPEFLTYFNYEAQQDKSGLPNDRFSAERPEGSISTLTIQRTEQRDSAMYRCASSPSGFTQPQHFGDGTRLSIL.

This clonotype was picked up a small number of times. CDR3 nucleotides: TGCAGCGTTGAAGTTGGAGGGGGGCAGGGGAGAGAGACCCAGTACTTC. Translation gives CSVEVGGGQGRETQYF. V and J are TRBV29-1 and TRBJ2-5; D may correspond to TRBD1 or TRBD2 (6 bases each). This CDR3 has 16 residues. The germline gives CDR1 SQVTM, CDR2 ANQGSEA. The V end was cut by 1 base, the J end by 4 bases, with 19 bases between.

This rearrangement joins TRBV3-1 to TRBJ2-1; tentatively, D is TRBD1 (6 bases). Trimming took 7 bases from V and 5 from J, leaving 12 bases between them. This CDR3 region has 13 residues. Per germline, CDR1 LGHDT and CDR2 YNNKEL (reference sequence). The DNA of the CDR3 is TGTGCCAGCACGAGATCAGGGGACAATGAGCAGTTCTTC. Residues: CASTRSGDNEQFF.

The chain employs TRBV7-2 and TRBJ1-2, with 8 bases that match TRBD1. With V trimmed by 5 bases and J by 8 bases, 13 bases remained unmatched. CDR1 and CDR2 from the germline V gene are SGHTA and FQGNSA. CDR3 length: 15 residues. CDR3 region: CASSPWDRSAIGYTF. The CDR3 DNA sequence: TGTGCCAGCAGCCCCTGGGACAGGAGTGCGATCGGCTACACCTTC.

The chain links TRBV7-8 to TRBJ2-1; D call uncertain. Looked up from germline, CDR1 is SGHVS and CDR2 is FQNEAQ. The CDR3 loop spans 15 amino acids. The V gene lost 3 bases and the J gene lost 0 bases, with 9 bases spanning the gap. The CDR3 DNA is TGTGCCAGCAGCTTGGCGGTCCTCTCCTACAATGAGCAGTTCTTC. This codes for CASSLAVLSYNEQFF.

V is TRBV12-3 or TRBV12-4 and J is TRBJ2-3; a weak D match, TRBD1 (6 bases). The CDR3 covers 15 residues. V gave up 5 bases and J gave up 4 bases, with 16 bases separating them. DNA for the CDR3: TGTGCCAGCAGTCCTCGGACAGTGATGGCAGATACGCAGTATTTT. Amino acid sequence: CASSPRTVMADTQYF.

There are a few counts of this clonotype. The CDR3 loop is CSATDSKNIQYF. In nucleotides, the CDR3 is TGCAGTGCTACAGACAGCAAAAACATTCAGTACTTC. V is TRBV20-1 and J is TRBJ2-4, with D tentatively TRBD1 (5 bases). The CDR3 extends over 12 amino acids. Trimming removed 4 bases at V and 3 bases at J, with 7 bases between. CDR1 and CDR2 from the germline V gene are DFQATT and SNEGSKA (reference sequence).

This clonotype was recorded a few times. The chain has TRBV5-1 and TRBJ2-4; TRBD1 matches at 10 bases. The J call may be mistaken, given a closer DNA end match to TRBJ2-7. The CDR3 extends over 16 amino acids. The germline V gene encodes CDR1 SGHRS and CDR2 YFSETQ. CDR3 sequence: CASRGLSGTGVGEQYF. CDR3 bases: TGCGCCAGCAGAGGCCTCTCGGGGACAGGGGTAGGCGAGCAGTACTTC.

DNA of the CDR3: TGTGCCAGCAGCCGACTTTCACGAGACGAGCAGTACTTC. Its translation: CASSRLSRDEQYF. The genes are TRBV7-2 and TRBJ2-4; D gene ambiguous. The J call could be wrong; TRBJ2-7 is a better fit for the DNA end. CDR3 length: 13 amino acids. In germline, CDR1 is SGHTA, CDR2 FQGNSA.

This clonotype was observed once. The chain carries TRBV7-6 and TRBJ2-3, with 9 positions matching TRBD2. CDR3 length equals 18 residues. The germline V gene has CDR1 SGHVS and CDR2 FNYEAQ. The ends lost 1 base at V and 0 bases at J; junction bases unmatched: 8. Here the CDR3 reads CASSLVPNLAGSTDTQYF. For the CDR3, the DNA is TGTGCCAGCAGCTTAGTCCCTAATCTAGCGGGGAGCACAGATACGCAGTATTTT.

The rearrangement uses TRBV20-1 and TRBJ1-2; no firm D call. CDR3 size: 18 residues. Between the trimmed V and J ends, which lost 0 bases and 0 bases, there was a span of 20 bases. Germline V CDR1 and CDR2: DFQATT, SNEGSKA (reference sequence). The CDR3 is CSARDLGRPTQANYGYTF. The CDR3 DNA follows: TGCAGTGCTAGAGATTTAGGACGTCCGACCCAAGCTAACTATGGCTACACCTTC.

The J gene is TRBJ2-7, the V gene TRBV7-9; D may be TRBD1 (6 bases). Germline V gives CDR1 SEHNR, CDR2 FQNEAQ (reference sequence). Trimming shortened V by 5 bases and J by 6 bases, and 14 bases separated the two germline ends. CDR3 length equals 13 residues. The chain's CDR3 is CASSREAGVEQYF. As DNA, the CDR3 is TGTGCCAGCAGCCGAGAGGCAGGGGTCGAGCAGTACTTC.

Of note for this clonotype: This may arise from a read error, as a much more abundant clone is one base away. The chain employs TRBV2 and TRBJ2-7, with D possibly TRBD1 on 5 matching bases. CDR1 is SNHLY, CDR2 FYNNEI, per germline. The V end was cut by 4 bases, the J end by 12 bases, with 22 bases between. The CDR3 has 14 residues. The CDR3 region is CASSVREGDGDRYF. DNA of the CDR3: TGTGCCAGCAGTGTTAGAGAAGGGGATGGCGACCGGTACTTC.

The CDR3 is CSARDNSNYGYTF. In DNA, the CDR3 is TGCAGTGCTAGAGATAACAGTAACTATGGCTACACCTTC. This sequence joins TRBV20-1 and TRBJ1-2; the D is unclear. The CDR3 contains 13 residues. The germline CDR1 and CDR2 sequences are DFQATT and SNEGSKA (reference sequence). Between the trimmed V and J ends, which lost 0 bases and 1 base, there was a span of 6 bases.

This clonotype was counted between two and nine times. The J gene is TRBJ2-4, the V gene TRBV10-3; the D gene is possibly TRBD2 (6 bases). The J call may be faulty, since TRBJ2-7 better matches the DNA end. CDR1 and CDR2 from the germline V gene are ENHRY and SYGVKD. This CDR3 has 16 amino acids. The CDR3 coding sequence is TGTGCCATCAGTGAGAGGGAGGACGGCTGGCCCTACGAGCAGTACTTC. Protein product: CAISEREDGWPYEQYF.

The chain combines TRBV6-2 or TRBV6-3 with TRBJ1-2; the D is unclear. Germline CDR1 MNHEY, CDR2 SVGEGT. The length of the CDR3 is 14 residues. Trimming took 2 bases from V and 8 from J, leaving 15 bases between them. The CDR3 loop is CASSYDGGRRGYTF. The CDR3 bases are TGTGCCAGCAGTTACGATGGCGGGAGGCGCGGCTACACCTTC.

Only a few counts were recorded for this clonotype. The rearrangement joins TRBV5-6 to TRBJ2-7; 11 positions agree with TRBD1. CDR1 and CDR2 (germline): SGHDT, YYEEEE. The CDR3 has 14 amino acids. J was trimmed by 6 bases and V by 4 bases; bases with no gene match: 6. CDR3: CASSGWTGGFEQYF. In DNA, the CDR3 is TGTGCCAGCAGCGGATGGACAGGGGGCTTCGAGCAGTACTTC.

The chain uses TRBV27 and TRBJ2-3; D is uncertain. This CDR3 comprises 15 residues. Trimming took 4 bases from V and 0 from J, leaving 11 bases between them. The germline gives CDR1 MNHEY, CDR2 SMNVEV (reference sequence). The CDR3 nucleotides are TGTGCCAGCAGTTCATCACAGCTCAGCACAGATACGCAGTATTTT. As protein: CASSSSQLSTDTQYF.

This clonotype has a handful of counts. The genes are TRBV4-3 and TRBJ2-7, with 12 bases aligning to TRBD1. V shed 0 bases and J 6 bases; nucleotides not matched to a gene: 9. Germline CDR1 LGHNA, CDR2 YSLEER. The CDR3 length is 17 residues. The chain's CDR3 is CASSQDLGTGGIGEQYF. The CDR3 nucleotides read TGCGCCAGCAGCCAAGATTTGGGGACAGGGGGCATCGGCGAGCAGTACTTC.

A few counts support this clonotype. At one boundary the junction diverges from the germline segment, which might be a read error. This chain connects TRBV7-2 to TRBJ1-4; TRBD1 might be the D (5 bases). This CDR3 is 14 amino acids long. Germline CDR1 is SGHTA and CDR2 is FQGNSA. Here the CDR3 reads CASSSRQTIEELFF. In nucleotides, the CDR3 is TGTGCCAGCAGCTCCAGACAGACCATTGAAGAACTGTTTTTT.

The chain couples TRBV5-1 to TRBJ2-2, with TRBD2 as a possible D gene (5 bases). V was cut by 6 bases and J by 1 base, with 13 bases left in between. Germline-derived CDR1 and CDR2 are SGHRS and YFSETQ. The CDR3 extends over 15 amino acids. Here the CDR3 DNA reads TGCGCCAGCACCATGGCGGGTCTGAACACCGGGGAGCTGTTTTTT. Translation gives CASTMAGLNTGELFF.

The chain uses TRBV13 and TRBJ2-7, with 8 bases matching TRBD1. The CDR3 loop spans 15 amino acids. Trimming took 5 bases from V and 3 from J; bases not matched to a gene: 9. Germline V lookup: CDR1 PRHDT, CDR2 FYEKMQ (reference sequence). The CDR3 DNA is TGTGCCAGCAGCCTCGGACAGGGCCCCTACTACGAGCAGTACTTC. It is translated as CASSLGQGPYYEQYF.

This clonotype was observed a few times. This clone may be a read error of a much larger clone one base away. The chain combines TRBV3-1 with TRBJ2-5; a weak D match, TRBD1 (6 bases). Germline V CDR1 and CDR2: LGHDT, YNNKEL (reference sequence). The ends were cut back, 0 bases at V and 7 bases at J, with 6 bases in the middle. This CDR3 spans 12 amino acids. The chain's CDR3 is CASSQEGATQYF. In DNA form, the CDR3 reads TGTGCCAGCAGCCAAGAGGGGGCGACCCAGTACTTC.

This clonotype turned up a few times. This sequence joins TRBV20-1 and TRBJ2-2; tentatively, D is TRBD2 (5 bases). The germline gives CDR1 DFQATT, CDR2 SNEGSKA (reference sequence). The CDR3 is 15 residues long. V was shortened by 6 bases and J by 2 bases, with 16 bases between the two germline ends. CDR3 coding DNA: TGCAGTGCCCCTAGGGTCCGGGGTAACACCGGGGAGCTGTTTTTT. It codes for CSAPRVRGNTGELFF.